This record covers a single T cell receptor beta chain. The antigen remains undetermined. With 1 base removed from V and 5 bases from J, the gap between germline ends came to 15 bases. Looked up from germline, CDR1 is SGHTA and CDR2 is FQGNSA. The CDR3 runs to 15 residues. This record comes from a study of T cell responses to AZD1222 COVID-19 vaccine. Data came from immunoSEQ multiplex PCR; TCRdb stores just in-frame clones and leaves some out. Of under 95,000 clones in the sample, roughly 89% were seen once. Overall study findings and caveats: In the spike-specific TCR repertoire, nearly half reportedly target unmutated variant regions. Donors were chiefly white British, with a greater number of females, and clonal diversity was perhaps underestimated.

The TCR comes from an adult in good health. The sequencing used peripheral blood, collected on day 0 of AZD1222 vaccination. The chain carries TRBV7-2 and TRBJ2-7; D unclear. CDR3 DNA sequence: TGTGCCAGCAGCTTAGGCCGGCCTCCCCGGCACGAGCAGTACTTC. The encoded protein is CASSLGRPPRHEQYF.